The clone carrying this T cell receptor beta chain was observed a few times. Its cognate antigen is unknown. Germline loops: CDR1 SGHTA, CDR2 FQGNSA. This CDR3 is built from 16 residues. V was cut by 2 bases and J by 6 bases, with 19 bases left in between. Separate cDNA molecules each had unique molecular identifiers attached to them. In TCRdb, the 5' RACE reads were re-called with MiXCR into one record per CDR3 protein. Among approximately 83,000 distinct CDR3 sequences, 11% to 15% were seen once, and the ten largest hold approximately 11%. This entry comes from a study of early T cells in non-severe SARS-CoV-2 infection. Study at large: The authors sequenced bulk RNA from unsorted whole blood, leaving chains unpaired.

Findings and limits, study-wide: Clonotype matching in VDJdb favored anti-spike CD8 responses and did not capture private and CD4 specificities.

The receptor was isolated from an adult who was a healthcare worker with PCR-confirmed SARS-CoV-2 infection or an uninfected control (not recorded which). Specimen: whole blood. This sequence joins TRBV7-2 and TRBJ1-2, with D maybe TRBD1 (5 bases). CDR3 coding DNA: TGTGCCAGCAGCTTAACTCCTACCGGGACTTTGAATGGCTACACCTTC. Translation: CASSLTPTGTLNGYTF.